The T cell receptor beta chain described here comes from a study of blood T cells in healthy people across ages. General study findings and limits: PBMCs were not sorted, which prevented a conclusive comparison of naive versus antigen-experienced cells.

Trimming removed 4 bases from V and 7 bases from J, with 11 bases in between. Per germline, CDR1 MDHEN and CDR2 SYDVKM. This CDR3 has 12 residues. The authors ran a second PCR of roughly 6 to 12 cycles using a sample-barcoded 5' primer and a J-beta primer mix. TCRdb analysed the 5' RACE reads with MiXCR anew, one entry per CDR3 protein. The top ten hold approximately 4% of the sample, which has 800,000 or so distinct CDR3 sequences, 25% seen once. A remark on this clonotype: The target antigen is unknown.

These data were likewise used in another study, on T cells of mothers and their children. That paper adds: Related mother-child pairs showed slightly higher but non-significant overlap than unrelated pairs. The authors found no persistent microchimeric T cell clones.

What was sequenced was blood. The receptor was isolated from a boy aged 5 to 17 in good health. This chain uses TRBV28 with TRBJ2-7, with D unresolved. CDR3 in DNA: TGTGCCAGCAGTTCCAACGACGCGGAGCAGTACTTC. Encoded protein: CASSSNDAEQYF. The full variable domain, in which reference TRBV28 and TRBJ2-7 provide the parts outside the CDR3, is DVKVTQSSRYLVKRTGEKVFLECVQDMDHENMFWYRQDPGLGLRLIYFSYDVKMKEKGDIPEGYSVSREKKERFSLILESASTNQTSMYLCASSSNDAEQYFGPGTRLTVT.